These T cell receptor beta chains were read from a single sample in a study of blood T cell repertoires in COVID-19. Here immunoSEQ multiplex PCR was the method, and the copy in TCRdb shows in-frame clones only, minus some. This sample has roughly 84,000 clones, with roughly 75% found just once. The sample consisted of peripheral blood. Receptors were obtained from a woman aged 45-59 years with acute or convalescent COVID-19. Both conserved end residues are part of each CDR3.

J,V,CDR3
TRBJ1-3,TRBV5-6,CASSLVRSRSSGNTIYF
TRBJ1-3,TRBV2,CASIGITTGSGNTIYF
TRBJ1-2,TRBV7-2,CASSQTQVDYGYTF
TRBJ1-3,TRBV3-1/TRBV3-2,CASRKTGGLGGNTIYF
TRBJ1-5,TRBV10-3,CAISGAGREDQPQHF
TRBJ1-1,TRBV14,CASSQDQGGQNTEAFF
TRBJ1-2,TRBV4-3,CASSQDPGSSANYGYTF
TRBJ2-3,TRBV19,CASSAPDRGLADTQYF
TRBJ1-1,TRBV23-1,CASSRDRVNTEAFF
TRBJ2-5,TRBV7-2,CASSPAIQETQYF
TRBJ1-6,TRBV30,CAWSNGRDSPLHF
TRBJ1-5,TRBV28,CASSLTGFEYSNQPQHF
TRBJ2-5,TRBV3-1/TRBV3-2,CASSPTGNSLETQYF
TRBJ2-6,TRBV7-2,CASSLAPGVTGANVLTF
TRBJ2-7,TRBV6-5,CASSYRRTSHEQYF
TRBJ1-2,TRBV19,CASSMGWRQGAYGYTF
TRBJ1-1,TRBV2,CASLSWNTEAFF
TRBJ2-5,TRBV9,CASSAQGLAKETQYF
TRBJ1-1,TRBV6-5,CASSPGLREAFF
TRBJ1-1,TRBV4-1,CASSFRDRGRGTEAFF
TRBJ2-1,TRBV15,CATSRGHGIGDNEQFF
TRBJ2-1,TRBV19,CASSPQAGGLNEQFF
TRBJ2-1,TRBV6-2/TRBV6-3,CASSQGLANEQFF
TRBJ2-1,TRBV5-6,CASSLRGFGGYNEQFF
TRBJ2-7,TRBV10-3,CASSGAGEGGQEYEQYF
TRBJ2-5,TRBV28,CASSPGQGLTQYF
TRBJ2-5,TRBV6-6,CASSPGLAGAREETQYF
TRBJ1-1,TRBV25-1,CASSPTGVLNTEAFF
TRBJ1-2,TRBV7-9,CASSTDQPPYGYTF
TRBJ1-5,TRBV19,CASSMSLSQSQPQHF
TRBJ2-7,TRBV7-3,CASSRSGGQGNYEQYF
TRBJ1-4,TRBV24-1,CATSDSGEKLFF
TRBJ2-7,TRBV6-5,CASSFDRGYEQYF
TRBJ2-7,TRBV28,CASSLQGTYEQYF
TRBJ1-6,TRBV7-2,CASSLARGDSPLHF
TRBJ1-1,TRBV19,CATSGQGIGGGAAFF
TRBJ1-2,TRBV4-1,CASSQDRGLIGNYGYTF
TRBJ2-2,TRBV5-1,CASSLRVSGNGELFF
TRBJ1-3,TRBV2,CASSPKNVQGVTGNTIYF
TRBJ1-5,TRBV2,CASSPDRAKHQPQHF
TRBJ2-5,TRBV3-1/TRBV3-2,CASSQSGVKETQYF
TRBJ1-6,TRBV19,CASSPDRGARTLHF
TRBJ1-6,TRBV28,CASSFWETPNSPLHF
TRBJ1-5,TRBV7-2,CASSPHSNQPQHF
TRBJ1-2,TRBV18,CASSPRQEVYYGYTF
TRBJ2-7,TRBV6-6,CASTGTAAYEQYF
TRBJ2-1,TRBV6-5,CASSYSDRGNEQFF
TRBJ1-6,TRBV18,CASGRQNNSPLHF
TRBJ2-2,TRBV5-1,CASSWDSYTGELFF